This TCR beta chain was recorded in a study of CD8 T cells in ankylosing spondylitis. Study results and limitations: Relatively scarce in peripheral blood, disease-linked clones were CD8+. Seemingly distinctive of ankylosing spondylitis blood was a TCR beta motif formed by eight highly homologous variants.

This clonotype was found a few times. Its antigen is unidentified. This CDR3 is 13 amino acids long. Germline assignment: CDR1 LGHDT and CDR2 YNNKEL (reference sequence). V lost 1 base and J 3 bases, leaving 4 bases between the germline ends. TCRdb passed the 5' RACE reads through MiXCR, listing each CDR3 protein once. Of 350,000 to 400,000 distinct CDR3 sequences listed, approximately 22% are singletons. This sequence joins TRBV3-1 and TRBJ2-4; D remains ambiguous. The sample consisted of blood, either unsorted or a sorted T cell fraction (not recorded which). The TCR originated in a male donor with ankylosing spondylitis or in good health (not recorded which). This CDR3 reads CASSQGHKNIQYF. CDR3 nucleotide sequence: TGTGCCAGCAGCCAAGGACACAAAAACATTCAGTACTTC.